The 22 T cell receptor beta chains below all came from one sample that was sequenced in a study of radiation and T cells in renal cell carcinoma. The table came from immunoSEQ multiplex PCR; TCRdb's copy has only in-frame clones and leaves some out. The sample carries roughly 130,000 clones, approximately 90% recorded once. The time point denotes: blood 2 weeks post-SBRT. Treatment meaning: 15 Gy SBRT to primary tumor, nephrectomy 4 weeks later. Specimen: blood, collected from a patient whose treatment included radiotherapy and nephrectomy. Receptor source: a woman in her 70s with renal cell carcinoma.

This chain links TRBV14 with TRBJ1-1; weak D call: TRBD1 (5 bases). Trimming cost V 1 base and J 3 bases, with 27 bases left between them. Germline-derived CDR1 and CDR2 are SGHDN and FVKESK. CDR3 length equals 20 residues. The CDR3 DNA reads as TGTGCCAGCAGCCAAGTCAAGAAAACAGGACGACTAGGGCTCCACACTGAAGCTTTCTTT. Its translation is CASSQVKKTGRLGLHTEAFF.

This chain connects TRBV7-2 to TRBJ1-2; no definite D call. V was pared by 1 base and J by 8 bases, with 14 bases between. CDR1 and CDR2 from the germline V gene are SGHTA and FQGNSA. CDR3 length: 14 amino acids. The CDR3 loop is CASSLDGTNSGYTF. The CDR3 bases are TGTGCCAGCAGCTTAGACGGCACTAACAGCGGCTACACCTTC.

The chain carries TRBV7-2 and TRBJ2-5, with D uncertain. Germline V gene lookup returns CDR1 SGHTA and CDR2 FQGNSA. The CDR3 spans 14 residues. The germline V and J ends were trimmed by 5 bases and 5 bases, with 15 bases remaining between them. The DNA for the CDR3 is TGTGCCAGCAGCCTCAGGTTGGGGTGGGAGACCCAGTACTTC. Encoded protein: CASSLRLGWETQYF.

The chain carries TRBV4-3 and TRBJ2-7; 12 nucleotides align to TRBD2. J lost 2 bases, V lost 5 bases, and 10 bases had no gene match. The germline gives CDR1 LGHNA, CDR2 YSLEER. This CDR3 is built from 17 residues. CDR3: CASSARLAGEITYEQYF. Written as DNA, the CDR3 is TGCGCCAGCAGCGCTCGACTAGCGGGGGAGATAACCTACGAGCAGTACTTC.

This clone was counted a single time. The genes are TRBV9 and TRBJ2-3; the D gene could be TRBD1 or TRBD2 (5 bases each). The CDR3 is 14 amino acids. Trimming pared 4 bases from V and 3 bases from J, leaving 12 bases between. Germline lookup yields CDR1 SGDLS and CDR2 YYNGEE. The CDR3 nucleotides read TGTGCCAGCAGCTCCCTGTGGGGGACAGATACGCAGTATTTT. It codes for CASSSLWGTDTQYF.

The chain uses TRBV21-1 and TRBJ2-7; TRBD1 is the table's D call, not checked against the DNA. TRBV21-1 is classified as a pseudogene. The CDR3 contains 15 residues. The CDR3 region is CASSKVGDISYEQYF. The CDR3 DNA is TGTGCCAGCAGCAAAGTAGGGGACATCTCCTACGAGCAGTACTTC.

The chain recombines TRBV27 with TRBJ1-3; D gene unclear. Between the trimmed V and J ends, which lost 3 bases and 2 bases, there was a span of 11 bases. The CDR3 consists of 15 residues. CDR1 is MNHEY, CDR2 SMNVEV, per germline (reference sequence). The CDR3 sequence: CASSFRHGAGNTIYF. In nucleotides, the CDR3 is TGTGCCAGCAGTTTTCGACACGGGGCTGGAAACACCATATATTTT.

This clone was observed a handful of times. The rearrangement joins TRBV29-1 to TRBJ2-5; TRBD1 might be the D (5 bases). The CDR3 length is 13 residues. Germline V CDR1 and CDR2: SQVTM, ANQGSEA. Trimming removed 7 bases at V and 3 bases at J, with 15 bases between. In nucleotides, the CDR3 is TGCAGCGCCCTGCCAGGGATGGAAGAGACCCAGTACTTC. It yields the protein CSALPGMEETQYF.

V is TRBV20-1 and J is TRBJ2-1; D remains ambiguous. V dropped 7 bases and J dropped 3 bases, with 7 bases sitting between them. Germline lookup yields CDR1 DFQATT and CDR2 SNEGSKA (reference sequence). The CDR3 consists of 11 residues. CDR3 sequence: CSVPDYNEQFF. CDR3 bases: TGCAGTGTCCCCGACTACAATGAGCAGTTCTTC.

This clone was counted between two and nine times. The J gene is TRBJ1-5, the V gene TRBV9; 9 bases align to TRBD1. The CDR3 has 14 residues. The V and J ends lost 3 bases and 7 bases, in that order; junction bases with no gene match: 5. CDR1 is SGDLS, CDR2 YYNGEE, per germline. The chain's CDR3 is CASSGTGGGQPQHF. CDR3 bases: TGTGCCAGCAGCGGAACAGGGGGCGGGCAGCCCCAGCATTTT. The whole variable domain, filled in from reference TRBV9 and TRBJ1-5, reads DSGVTQTPKHLITATGQRVTLRCSPRSGDLSVYWYQQSLDQGLQFLIQYYNGEERAKGNILERFSAQQFPDLHSELNLSSLELGDSALYFCASSGTGGGQPQHFGDGTRLSIL.

The chain joins TRBV7-8 to TRBJ1-2, with D hard to call. This CDR3 contains 15 residues. CDR1 and CDR2 from the germline V gene are SGHVS and FQNEAQ. The ends were cut back, 5 bases at V and 7 bases at J, with 20 bases in the middle. The CDR3 loop is CASSISAGGSGGYTF. In DNA form, the CDR3 reads TGTGCCAGCAGCATCTCCGCGGGAGGGTCCGGTGGCTACACCTTC.

The chain carries TRBV5-1 and TRBJ1-3; D is unclear. Germline-derived CDR1 and CDR2 are SGHRS and YFSETQ. This CDR3 spans 15 amino acids. With 5 bases removed from V and 4 bases from J, the gap between germline ends came to 16 bases. In DNA form, the CDR3 reads TGCGCCAGCAGGGATTCGGGCAGAGGGGGAAACACCATATATTTT. Translating gives CASRDSGRGGNTIYF.

The V and J genes are TRBV28 and TRBJ1-3; no firm D call. The CDR3 runs to 15 residues. V shed 3 bases and J shed 0 bases, with 9 bases lying between them. The V gene's germline CDR1 is MDHEN and CDR2 SYDVKM. The CDR3 DNA reads TGTGCCAGCAGTTTCCAGACACCCTCTGGAAACACCATATATTTT. It codes for CASSFQTPSGNTIYF.

The chain is built from TRBV7-9 and TRBJ2-5; 10 bases align to TRBD2. Germline V gives CDR1 SEHNR, CDR2 FQNEAQ (reference sequence). This CDR3 has 16 amino acids. The V segment lost 1 base and the J segment 2 bases; nucleotides outside the gene matches: 4. CDR3: CASSLVGLAEQETQYF. Written as DNA, the CDR3 is TGTGCCAGCAGCTTAGTAGGACTAGCGGAACAAGAGACCCAGTACTTC.

The rearrangement uses TRBV5-8 and TRBJ1-1; tentative D call: TRBD1 (6 bases). The V end was cut by 6 bases, the J end by 5 bases, with 17 bases between. CDR3 length: 14 residues. Germline CDR1 reads SGHTS; CDR2 reads YDEGEE. The CDR3 nucleotides are TGTGCCAGCAACCATGGGGGGGGGCGGACTGAAGCTTTCTTT. It yields the protein CASNHGGGRTEAFF.

The chain is built from TRBV28 and TRBJ2-1; the D gene is possibly TRBD1 (7 bases). The length of the CDR3 is 16 residues. The V gene lost 5 bases and the J gene lost 8 bases, with 22 bases spanning the gap. The germline gives CDR1 MDHEN, CDR2 SYDVKM. For the CDR3, the DNA is TGTGCCAGCAGTCCAACCGACCCGACAGGGAGGTATGAGCAGTTCTTC. Protein sequence: CASSPTDPTGRYEQFF.

V and J are TRBV28 and TRBJ1-5; D perhaps matches TRBD1 (5 bases). Germline CDR1 and CDR2: MDHEN and SYDVKM. Between the trimmed V and J ends, which lost 3 bases and 4 bases, there was a span of 10 bases. The CDR3 is made up of 14 amino acids. CDR3 sequence reads: CASSLRGFNQPQHF. The DNA of the CDR3 is TGTGCCAGCAGTTTGCGGGGCTTTAATCAGCCCCAGCATTTT.

V is TRBV5-1 and J is TRBJ1-1; tentative D call: TRBD1 (5 bases). CDR3 size: 15 residues. V lost 0 bases and J 1 base, leaving 10 bases between the germline ends. Germline V CDR1 and CDR2: SGHRS, YFSETQ. The DNA of the CDR3 is TGCGCCAGCAGCTTGGCCCCGGGGGGGAACACTGAAGCTTTCTTT. Its translation is CASSLAPGGNTEAFF.

The genes are TRBV6-1 and TRBJ1-3; TRBD1 matches at 7 bases. The germline V gene has CDR1 MNHNS and CDR2 SASEGT. The CDR3 consists of 14 residues. Trimming took 6 bases from V and 5 from J; bases not matched to a gene: 7. CDR3 sequence (DNA): TGTGCCAGCAGAGCCGGGACAGAAAGAAACACCATATATTTT. This gives the protein CASRAGTERNTIYF.

The chain combines TRBV30 with TRBJ1-1, with D perhaps matching TRBD1 (5 bases). CDR1 and CDR2 from the germline V gene are GTSNPN and SVGIG (reference sequence). Trimming took 7 bases from V and 0 from J, leaving 12 bases between them. CDR3 length equals 13 residues. The CDR3 coding sequence is TGTGCCTCCCCTCTGGGGGTGAACACTGAAGCTTTCTTT. Translating it yields CASPLGVNTEAFF.

The chain joins TRBV15 to TRBJ2-1; D is possibly TRBD2 (6 bases). CDR3 length: 17 amino acids. Germline V gives CDR1 LNHNV, CDR2 YYDKDF (reference sequence). Trimming took off 1 base at V and 0 bases at J, with 13 bases between the two ends. CDR3 loop: CATSRGVAVPSYNEQFF. CDR3 sequence (DNA): TGTGCCACCAGCAGAGGAGTAGCGGTTCCCTCCTACAATGAGCAGTTCTTC.

The V call is TRBV6-5, the J call TRBJ2-6; the D gene could be TRBD1 or TRBD2 (5 bases each). This CDR3 is built from 15 residues. Germline CDR1 reads MNHEY; CDR2 reads SVGAGI. Between the trimmed V and J ends, which lost 5 bases and 4 bases, there was a span of 12 bases. In nucleotides, the CDR3 is TGTGCCAGCAGTCCGGGGCAAGGGGGGGCCAACGTCCTGACTTTC. It yields the protein CASSPGQGGANVLTF.